A single sample gave rise to the 17 T cell receptor beta chains below, sequenced in a study of CD8 T cells in ankylosing spondylitis. TCRdb fed the 5' RACE reads into MiXCR, producing one record per CDR3 protein. The sample lists 300,000 to 350,000 distinct CDR3 sequences; less than 25% were seen once. Input material: blood, either unsorted or a sorted T cell fraction (not recorded which). All receptors derive from a female donor with ankylosing spondylitis or in good health (not recorded which).

The V gene is TRBV7-6, the J gene TRBJ2-7; D tentatively fits TRBD1 or TRBD2 (5 bases each). Trimming cost V 3 bases and J 4 bases, with 16 bases left between them. The CDR3 loop spans 15 amino acids. Germline V gives CDR1 SGHVS, CDR2 FNYEAQ. Written as DNA, the CDR3 is TGTGCCAGCAGCTTGGGCGCCACAGGCGGGTACGAGCAGTACTTC. Protein: CASSLGATGGYEQYF.

V gene TRBV19 combines with J gene TRBJ2-1; TRBD2 is a possible D gene (6 bases). The V end was cut by 7 bases, the J end by 0 bases, with 13 bases between. Germline lookup yields CDR1 LNHDA and CDR2 SQIVND (reference sequence). The CDR3 runs to 15 residues. The CDR3 reads CASKKASDSYNEQFF. CDR3 DNA sequence: TGTGCCAGTAAGAAGGCTAGCGACTCCTACAATGAGCAGTTCTTC.

The V gene is TRBV7-2, the J gene TRBJ2-7; 11 bases agree with TRBD2. The CDR3 length is 15 residues. J was trimmed by 5 bases and V by 4 bases; bases with no gene match: 7. CDR1 and CDR2 (germline): SGHTA, FQGNSA. Written as DNA, the CDR3 is TGTGCCAGCAGCTCCCGACCACTAGCGGGAGACGAGCAGTACTTC. The encoded protein is CASSSRPLAGDEQYF.

This chain joins TRBV19 and TRBJ1-3; D unclear. The CDR3 consists of 15 residues. CDR1 is LNHDA and CDR2 is SQIVND in the germline V gene (reference sequence). V lost 6 bases and J 0 bases, leaving 12 bases between the germline ends. CDR3 bases: TGTGCCAGTAGACGGGAGGCAACCTCTGGAAACACCATATATTTT. It specifies CASRREATSGNTIYF.

This clonotype was counted only a few times. This chain links TRBV20-1 with TRBJ2-2; D possibly corresponds to TRBD2 (5 bases). The CDR3 sequence is 15 residues long. The germline V and J ends were trimmed by 6 bases and 4 bases, with 18 bases remaining between them. Germline V gene data show CDR1 as DFQATT and CDR2 as SNEGSKA (reference sequence). The CDR3 DNA reads TGCAGTGCCTTAGTAGGTGGGAGTGGCACCGGGGAGCTGTTTTTT. The encoded protein is CSALVGGSGTGELFF.

This CDR3 is CASSDPLAGAKKNIQYF. CDR3 coding DNA: TGCGCCAGCAGCGACCCACTAGCGGGAGCGAAAAAAAACATTCAGTACTTC. This sequence joins TRBV5-1 and TRBJ2-4; 11 bases are shared with TRBD2. Germline values: CDR1 SGHRS, CDR2 YFSETQ. Trimming took 4 bases from V and 4 from J; bases not matched to a gene: 10. This CDR3 has 17 amino acids.

This clonotype ranks as medium-sized. The CDR3 sequence is CSANGPQGVDTQYF. CDR3 DNA: TGCAGTGCTAATGGGCCCCAAGGGGTAGATACGCAGTATTTT. The gene calls are TRBV20-1 and TRBJ2-3; TRBD1 is a possible D gene (5 bases). There are 14 residues in the CDR3. Germline V gene lookup returns CDR1 DFQATT and CDR2 SNEGSKA (reference sequence). Trimming took 4 bases from V and 5 from J, leaving 16 bases between them.

The rearrangement uses TRBV7-6 and TRBJ2-5; D is undetermined. V was clipped by 2 bases and J by 7 bases, with 14 bases between them. Germline lookup yields CDR1 SGHVS and CDR2 FNYEAQ. CDR3 length: 14 amino acids. The CDR3 DNA is TGTGCCAGCAGCTTACCTCAAACCGGCTGGACCCAGTACTTC. Protein: CASSLPQTGWTQYF.

This chain joins TRBV5-1 and TRBJ2-7; 7 positions agree with TRBD1. Germline trimming cut 0 bases from V and 0 bases from J; bases unmatched to any gene: 6. CDR1 is SGHRS, CDR2 YFSETQ, per germline. The CDR3 is made up of 16 amino acids. CDR3 sequence (DNA): TGCGCCAGCAGCTTGGGCGACAGGGTATCCTCCTACGAGCAGTACTTC. Its translation: CASSLGDRVSSYEQYF.

This clonotype occurred a few times. This chain uses TRBV24-1 with TRBJ2-1; no clear D. Germline CDR1 reads KGHDR; CDR2 reads SFDVKD. The CDR3 consists of 15 residues. Trimming took off 3 bases at V and 5 bases at J, with 13 bases between the two ends. For the CDR3, the DNA is TGTGCCACCAGTGATGGGGAACACCTGAACAATGAGCAGTTCTTC. Amino acids: CATSDGEHLNNEQFF.

This chain joins TRBV7-2 and TRBJ2-7; TRBD2 matches 15 bases. Per the germline V gene, CDR1 is SGHTA and CDR2 is FQGNSA. This CDR3 contains 15 residues. The V and J ends lost 3 bases and 9 bases, in that order; junction bases with no gene match: 6. As DNA, the CDR3 is TGTGCCAGCAGCTTCCCGGGACTAGCGGGAGGCAGGCAGTACTTC. Encoded protein: CASSFPGLAGGRQYF.

This clonotype was observed a few times. The J gene is TRBJ1-1, the V gene TRBV6-4, with D hard to call. The germline gives CDR1 MRHNA, CDR2 SNTAGT. Between the trimmed V and J ends, which lost 7 bases and 0 bases, there was a span of 6 bases. The CDR3 spans 12 residues. In DNA form, the CDR3 reads TGTGCCAGCACGGCCCTGAACACTGAAGCTTTCTTT. This sequence encodes CASTALNTEAFF.

The chain uses TRBV9 and TRBJ1-2, with D possibly TRBD1 on 5 matching bases. CDR1 and CDR2 (germline): SGDLS, YYNGEE. Trimming pared 0 bases from V and 5 bases from J, leaving 8 bases between. CDR3 length: 13 amino acids. The CDR3 DNA follows: TGTGCCAGCAGCGTAGAGGCAGGGTATGGCTACACCTTC. Translation: CASSVEAGYGYTF.

The chain has TRBV20-1 and TRBJ2-1; D is perhaps TRBD2 (5 bases). Trimming left V 2 bases short and J 4 bases short, with 15 bases between. CDR1 and CDR2 from the germline V gene are DFQATT and SNEGSKA (reference sequence). This CDR3 spans 15 amino acids. CDR3 sequence reads: CSARIRRGDYNEQFF. DNA of the CDR3: TGCAGTGCTAGAATCCGCCGGGGTGATTACAATGAGCAGTTCTTC.

CDR3 sequence (DNA): TGTGCCAGCTCACCCGGGACAGGGGGCGCGGTGGAGCAGTACTTC. Amino acid sequence: CASSPGTGGAVEQYF. The chain carries TRBV18 and TRBJ2-7; 12 nucleotides match TRBD1. The V segment lost 3 bases and the J segment 7 bases; nucleotides outside the gene matches: 7. The CDR3 consists of 15 residues. Per the germline V gene, CDR1 is KGHSH and CDR2 is LQKENI. The variable domain in full, completed from reference TRBV18 and TRBJ2-7, reads NAGVMQNPRHLVRRRGQEARLRCSPMKGHSHVYWYRQLPEEGLKFMVYLQKENIIDESGMPKERFSAEFPKEGPSILRIQQVVRGDSAAYFCASSPGTGGAVEQYFGPGTRLTVT.

This clonotype was observed at least ten times. CDR3: CSASRLAGQETQYF. In DNA form, the CDR3 reads TGCAGTGCTTCACGACTAGCGGGCCAAGAGACCCAGTACTTC. This sequence joins TRBV20-1 and TRBJ2-5; 10 positions match TRBD2. Trimming took 5 bases from V and 1 from J; bases not matched to a gene: 4. The CDR3 spans 14 residues. The germline CDR1 and CDR2 sequences are DFQATT and SNEGSKA (reference sequence).

This clonotype came up many times. The J gene is TRBJ2-1, the V gene TRBV28; D possibly corresponds to TRBD2 (6 bases). The germline V gene encodes CDR1 MDHEN and CDR2 SYDVKM. V was pared by 8 bases and J by 1 base, with 12 bases between. CDR3 length: 14 residues. In nucleotides, the CDR3 is TGTGCCAGCTTCGTGGGGGGTTCCTACAATGAGCAGTTCTTC. Amino acids: CASFVGGSYNEQFF.